This T cell receptor beta chain was identified in a study of T cells after yellow fever vaccination. Findings and limits, study-wide: Reappearance after the booster was observed for most primary-vaccination clones (roughly 97% CD4, about 90% CD8).

This clonotype appeared a few times. Its antigen is undetermined. TCRdb independently ran MiXCR on the 5' RACE reads; one entry per CDR3 protein. The sample records 250,000 to 350,000 distinct CDR3 sequences, 8.7% being singletons. The clonotype comes from a young man who received the YFV17D yellow fever vaccine. The input for sequencing was CD4+ T cells sorted from PBMCs, taken 5 days after the yellow fever booster vaccination.

The CDR3 here is CASRLDGSSGNTIYF. CDR3 bases: TGTGCCAGCAGACTCGACGGGAGCTCTGGAAACACCATATATTTT. This chain joins TRBV6-5 and TRBJ1-3; D is undetermined. Per germline, CDR1 MNHEY and CDR2 SVGAGI. The V end was cut by 6 bases, the J end by 0 bases, with 12 bases between. This CDR3 contains 15 residues.